The 29 T cell receptor beta chains presented below share a single source sample, sequenced in a study of shared clonotypes between healthy human individuals. TCRdb's copy holds only in-frame clones and misses some; the assay was immunoSEQ multiplex PCR. The sample lists about 2 million clones, 90% to 95% occurring once. Input material: naive CD4+ T cells sorted from blood. Regarding subset: CD45RA+ positively selected. Receptors originate from a man aged 18-30 years in good health.

The V call is TRBV28, the J call TRBJ2-7; tentatively, D is TRBD2 (7 bases). The germline gives CDR1 MDHEN, CDR2 SYDVKM. Trimming stripped 5 bases from V and 5 bases from J, with 16 bases between. This CDR3 region has 14 residues. The CDR3 sequence is CASSRGGAGHEQYF. The CDR3 DNA sequence: TGTGCCAGCAGTCGTGGGGGGGCGGGCCACGAGCAGTACTTC.

The chain joins TRBV10-3 to TRBJ1-2; unclear D gene. Germline-derived CDR1 and CDR2 are ENHRY and SYGVKD. This CDR3 has 13 residues. V was pared by 5 bases and J by 1 base, with 8 bases between. The CDR3 protein is CAISIQSNYGYTF. The CDR3 DNA reads as TGTGCCATCAGTATCCAGAGTAACTATGGCTACACCTTC.

V is TRBV11-3 and J is TRBJ2-1, with 10 positions matching TRBD2. V trimming: 2 bases; J trimming: 4 bases; junction bases outside the gene matches: 2. The V gene's germline CDR1 is SGHNT and CDR2 YENEEA. The CDR3 spans 15 residues. CDR3 sequence (DNA): TGTGCCAGCAGCTTATGGACTAGCGGTTACAATGAGCAGTTCTTC. Its protein is CASSLWTSGYNEQFF.

J is TRBJ2-5 and V is TRBV5-1; 7 bases fit TRBD1. The ends lost 3 bases at V and 2 bases at J; junction bases unmatched: 7. The CDR3 loop spans 15 amino acids. Germline V gene sequence: CDR1 SGHRS, CDR2 YFSETQ. The CDR3 DNA sequence: TGCGCCAGCAGCTCCACGGGACAGAGTCAAGAGACCCAGTACTTC. This encodes CASSSTGQSQETQYF.

This rearrangement joins TRBV6-1 to TRBJ1-5, with a possible D match to TRBD1 (5 bases). V dropped 6 bases and J dropped 1 base, with 10 bases sitting between them. The CDR3 loop spans 14 amino acids. Germline V lookup: CDR1 MNHNS, CDR2 SASEGT. The CDR3 protein is CASRIGTSNQPQHF. In DNA, the CDR3 is TGTGCCAGCAGAATTGGGACCAGCAATCAGCCCCAGCATTTT.

The chain uses TRBV2 and TRBJ2-7; unclear D gene. CDR1 is SNHLY, CDR2 FYNNEI, per germline. CDR3 length equals 14 residues. Deletions cut 7 bases from V and 3 bases from J, with 16 bases between. The CDR3 sequence is CASTPSPTIYEQYF. The CDR3 DNA follows: TGTGCCAGCACCCCCTCCCCCACAATCTACGAGCAGTACTTC.

The chain employs TRBV5-3 and TRBJ1-5; D gene ambiguous. TRBV5-3 is labeled an ORF, and its function is uncertain. Trimming took 2 bases from V and 4 from J, leaving 7 bases between them. The CDR3 extends over 13 amino acids. CDR3 DNA sequence: TGTGCCAGAAGCTTCCCCGGTAATCAGCCCCAGCATTTT. Protein sequence: CARSFPGNQPQHF.

Only one count was recorded for this clone. The chain combines TRBV7-2 with TRBJ2-4, with D hard to call. Trimming shortened V by 1 base and J by 2 bases, and 3 bases separated the two germline ends. The CDR3 sequence is 13 residues long. Germline assignment: CDR1 SGHTA and CDR2 FQGNSA. Here the CDR3 reads CASSLGTKNIQYF. DNA of the CDR3: TGTGCCAGCAGCTTAGGTACCAAAAACATTCAGTACTTC.

The chain links TRBV25-1 to TRBJ1-6, with TRBD1 matching over 9 bases. The germline gives CDR1 MGHDK, CDR2 SYGVNS. This CDR3 is 15 amino acids long. Trimming removed 3 bases from V and 10 bases from J; junction bases left unmatched: 7. Here the CDR3 DNA reads TGTGCCAGCAGTGACCCCGGGACAGGGTCATCACCCCTCCACTTT. Its protein is CASSDPGTGSSPLHF. Looking up the rest from reference TRBV25-1 and TRBJ1-6 gives the full variable domain: EADIYQTPRYLVIGTGKKITLECSQTMGHDKMYWYQQDPGMELHLIHYSYGVNSTEKGDLSSESTVSRIRTEHFPLTLESARPSHTSQYLCASSDPGTGSSPLHFGNGTRLTVT.

Here the CDR3 reads CASSESGKGRTTSTDTQYF. DNA for the CDR3: TGCGCCAGCAGTGAGTCGGGGAAAGGGAGAACCACTAGCACAGATACGCAGTATTTT. The J gene is TRBJ2-3, the V gene TRBV10-1, with D perhaps TRBD2 (5 bases). The V end was cut by 0 bases, the J end by 0 bases, with 19 bases between. This CDR3 is built from 19 residues. Germline loops: CDR1 WNHNN, CDR2 SYGVQD (reference sequence).

V and J are TRBV4-1 and TRBJ1-4, with TRBD1 matching over 7 bases. V lost 3 bases, J lost 7 bases, and 11 bases stayed unmatched. The CDR3 runs 16 residues. In germline, CDR1 is MGHRA, CDR2 YSYEKL. Written as DNA, the CDR3 is TGCGCCAGCAGCCAGACAGGGTTTTTGCTTACTGAAAAACTGTTTTTT. Its translation: CASSQTGFLLTEKLFF.

This clone came up once. This sequence joins TRBV28 and TRBJ2-7, with D perhaps given as TRBD1 or TRBD2 (6 bases each). The CDR3 covers 17 residues. V lost 3 bases and J lost 0, with 18 bases in between. Germline V gives CDR1 MDHEN, CDR2 SYDVKM. This CDR3 is CASSFPEIWGASYEQYF. Here the CDR3 DNA reads TGTGCCAGCAGTTTTCCCGAAATATGGGGGGCCTCCTACGAGCAGTACTTC. Filled out from reference TRBV28 and TRBJ2-7, the complete variable domain reads DVKVTQSSRYLVKRTGEKVFLECVQDMDHENMFWYRQDPGLGLRLIYFSYDVKMKEKGDIPEGYSVSREKKERFSLILESASTNQTSMYLCASSFPEIWGASYEQYFGPGTRLTVT.

The rearrangement links TRBV6-5 to TRBJ1-3; D remains ambiguous. Germline V gene sequence: CDR1 MNHEY, CDR2 SVGAGI. Trimming left V 0 bases short and J 4 bases short, with 13 bases between. This CDR3 is 16 amino acids long. CDR3 loop: CASSYSIGVGGNTIYF. In nucleotides, the CDR3 is TGTGCCAGCAGTTACTCGATCGGAGTCGGAGGAAACACCATATATTTT.

The chain joins TRBV19 to TRBJ1-5, with 7 bases aligning to TRBD1. The CDR3 loop spans 16 amino acids. Germline V gene data show CDR1 as LNHDA and CDR2 as SQIVND (reference sequence). V shed 4 bases and J 4 bases; nucleotides not matched to a gene: 10. CDR3 DNA: TGTGCCAGTAGTACGCCGGTGGGCAGGGGGAATCAGCCCCAGCATTTT. Translating gives CASSTPVGRGNQPQHF.

The chain links TRBV7-2 to TRBJ2-7; the match to TRBD2 covers 10 bases. CDR3 length equals 14 residues. J lost 11 bases, V lost 2 bases, and 9 bases had no gene match. Germline assignment: CDR1 SGHTA and CDR2 FQGNSA. Here the CDR3 DNA reads TGTGCCAGCAGCTTAAGTCTAGCGGGAGATCCCGAGTACTTC. Translation: CASSLSLAGDPEYF.

The chain couples TRBV25-1 to TRBJ1-2; D not resolved. The CDR3 totals 13 residues. Trimming took off 6 bases at V and 3 bases at J, with 11 bases between the two ends. Looked up from germline, CDR1 is MGHDK and CDR2 is SYGVNS. CDR3: CASSLTGYYGYTF. Written as DNA, the CDR3 is TGTGCCAGCAGCCTCACGGGTTACTATGGCTACACCTTC.

The chain recombines TRBV18 with TRBJ2-1, with TRBD2 matching over 7 bases. The V and J ends lost 0 bases and 13 bases, in that order; junction bases with no gene match: 12. The CDR3 covers 15 residues. Germline V CDR1 and CDR2: KGHSH, LQKENI. The CDR3, as DNA: TGTGCCAGCTCACCACCTGTAGCTAGCGGAAACCCACAGTTCTTC. It codes for CASSPPVASGNPQFF.

This clone has a handful of counts. This chain connects TRBV28 to TRBJ1-6, with 7 nucleotides matching TRBD1. The CDR3 runs to 13 residues. The ends lost 5 bases at V and 6 bases at J; junction bases unmatched: 1. Germline CDR1 reads MDHEN; CDR2 reads SYDVKM. As DNA, the CDR3 is TGTGCCAGCAGTGGACAGGTTAATTCACCCCTCCACTTT. Its protein is CASSGQVNSPLHF. Drawing the rest from reference TRBV28 and TRBJ1-6, the complete variable domain is DVKVTQSSRYLVKRTGEKVFLECVQDMDHENMFWYRQDPGLGLRLIYFSYDVKMKEKGDIPEGYSVSREKKERFSLILESASTNQTSMYLCASSGQVNSPLHFGNGTRLTVT.

V usage is TRBV28 and J usage is TRBJ1-2, with D possibly TRBD1 on 5 matching bases. Germline V gene data show CDR1 as MDHEN and CDR2 as SYDVKM. V lost 3 bases and J lost 3, with 14 bases in between. The CDR3 length is 15 residues. DNA for the CDR3: TGTGCCAGCAGTTTCAACGGGGGGATGGACTATGGCTACACCTTC. Its translation: CASSFNGGMDYGYTF.

This clone occurred many times. The chain combines TRBV4-2 with TRBJ2-7, with 13 nucleotides matching TRBD2. The V and J ends lost 3 bases and 2 bases, in that order; junction bases with no gene match: 10. CDR3 length: 18 amino acids. CDR1 and CDR2 (germline): LGHNA, YNFKEQ. The CDR3 reads CASSHGTGGLAGTYEQYF. Written as DNA, the CDR3 is TGTGCCAGCAGCCACGGGACAGGGGGACTAGCGGGAACCTACGAGCAGTACTTC.

The gene calls are TRBV28 and TRBJ2-7; TRBD2 might be the D (6 bases). This CDR3 contains 15 residues. Per germline, CDR1 MDHEN and CDR2 SYDVKM. Trimming shortened V by 2 bases and J by 4 bases, and 15 bases separated the two germline ends. CDR3 region: CASSLGGLAVYEQYF. The CDR3 DNA follows: TGTGCCAGCAGTTTAGGGGGGTTGGCAGTTTACGAGCAGTACTTC.

This chain joins TRBV19 and TRBJ2-3, with 7 bases lining up with TRBD2. CDR1 is LNHDA and CDR2 is SQIVND in the germline V gene (reference sequence). The CDR3 extends over 13 amino acids. The trim removed 6 bases at V and 3 bases at J, leaving 3 bases unmatched. The CDR3 region is CASRLSGTDTQYF. The CDR3 DNA follows: TGTGCCAGTAGGCTTAGCGGGACAGATACGCAGTATTTT.

The sample holds one count of this clone. The rearrangement joins TRBV6-5 to TRBJ2-1, with a weak D call TRBD1 (6 bases). In germline, CDR1 is MNHEY, CDR2 SVGAGI. This CDR3 comprises 15 residues. Deletions cut 4 bases from V and 4 bases from J, with 14 bases between. The CDR3 loop reads CASSLTGSNYNEQFF. DNA of the CDR3: TGTGCCAGCAGTTTGACAGGTAGTAATTACAATGAGCAGTTCTTC.

This chain connects TRBV30 to TRBJ1-1; possible D gene TRBD1, 5 bases. Trimming removed 2 bases from V and 1 base from J, with 8 bases in between. This CDR3 comprises 13 residues. Germline CDR1 is GTSNPN and CDR2 is SVGIG (reference sequence). The DNA of the CDR3 is TGTGCCTGGAGTAGGGGAGAGAACACTGAAGCTTTCTTT. Protein sequence: CAWSRGENTEAFF.

This chain uses TRBV19 with TRBJ2-3; 7 nucleotides match TRBD2. V was pared by 9 bases and J by 1 base, with 4 bases of the junction left unmatched. The CDR3 spans 13 residues. The germline gives CDR1 LNHDA, CDR2 SQIVND (reference sequence). This CDR3 reads CASQRDGTDTQYF. The DNA of the CDR3 is TGTGCCAGCCAGCGGGACGGCACAGATACGCAGTATTTT.

The V call is TRBV30, the J call TRBJ2-3; D is perhaps TRBD1 (5 bases). The CDR3 sequence is 14 residues long. Germline V gene lookup returns CDR1 GTSNPN and CDR2 SVGIG (reference sequence). V shed 2 bases and J shed 2 bases, with 11 bases lying between them. The CDR3: CAWSLGAYTDTQYF. In DNA, the CDR3 is TGTGCCTGGAGTTTAGGGGCCTACACAGATACGCAGTATTTT.

This sequence joins TRBV6-1 and TRBJ1-1; TRBD1 is a possible D gene (5 bases). Looked up from germline, CDR1 is MNHNS and CDR2 is SASEGT. Trimming left V 3 bases short and J 2 bases short, with 13 bases between. CDR3 length: 15 residues. CDR3: CASSDAGLENTEAFF. The CDR3 nucleotides read TGTGCCAGCAGTGATGCAGGGTTAGAAAACACTGAAGCTTTCTTT.

This clone has just one count. Other DNA sequences in the sample encode the same CDR3. J is TRBJ1-4 and V is TRBV6-5; no clear D. The V gene's germline CDR1 is MNHEY and CDR2 SVGAGI. The V gene lost 0 bases and the J gene lost 4 bases, with 3 bases spanning the gap. CDR3 size: 13 residues. The CDR3 DNA reads as TGTGCCAGCAGTTACTCCCTTAATGAAAAACTGTTTTTT. This encodes CASSYSLNEKLFF.

The V call is TRBV7-2, the J call TRBJ2-7; D is uncertain. Trimming removed 5 bases at V and 2 bases at J, with 4 bases between. Germline V gives CDR1 SGHTA, CDR2 FQGNSA. This CDR3 spans 11 amino acids. CDR3 in amino acids: CASSHAYEQYF. In DNA, the CDR3 is TGTGCCAGCAGCCACGCCTACGAGCAGTACTTC.